Below are 8 T cell receptor beta chains sequenced from a single sample in a study of lung T cells in sarcoidosis with Löfgren's syndrome. TCRdb passed the reads through MiXCR, listing each CDR3 protein once. The table lists 50,000 to 65,000 distinct CDR3 sequences, 20% to 25% of them singletons. The sample taken for sequencing was CD4+ T cells from PBMCs. These receptors were collected from a human donor with sarcoidosis (Löfgren's syndrome or another form), or a control subject (not recorded which).

This clonotype was detected many times. The rearrangement links TRBV6-1 to TRBJ1-6; D unclear. The germline V gene has CDR1 MNHNS and CDR2 SASEGT. This CDR3 contains 13 residues. V was cut by 6 bases and J by 5 bases, with 8 bases left in between. The CDR3 bases are TGTGCCAGCAGAAGATTCGATAATTCACCCCTCCACTTT. Amino acids: CASRRFDNSPLHF.

There are a few counts of this clonotype. The chain combines TRBV12-3 or TRBV12-4 with TRBJ2-3; TRBD2 might be the D (6 bases). The CDR3 is 15 amino acids. Trimming pared 6 bases from V and 2 bases from J, leaving 15 bases between. CDR3 loop: CASRELAYPTDTQYF. The CDR3 nucleotides are TGTGCCAGCAGAGAACTAGCTTACCCCACAGATACGCAGTATTTT.

The chain joins TRBV10-3 to TRBJ2-3, with D perhaps TRBD1 (6 bases). Trimming took 8 bases from V and 0 from J, leaving 9 bases between them. CDR1 and CDR2 from the germline V gene are ENHRY and SYGVKD. The CDR3 is 13 amino acids. The DNA of the CDR3 is TGTGCCATCGGGACACCCAGCACAGATACGCAGTATTTT. As protein: CAIGTPSTDTQYF.

The table lists this clonotype with many counts. V gene TRBV20-1 combines with J gene TRBJ1-1, with 8 bases fitting TRBD1. Trimming cost V 4 bases and J 0 bases; bases outside gene matches: 10. CDR1 is DFQATT and CDR2 is SNEGSKA in the germline V gene (reference sequence). The CDR3 extends over 16 amino acids. CDR3: CSATDRDRLMNTEAFF. Here the CDR3 DNA reads TGCAGTGCTACGGACAGGGACCGCCTTATGAACACTGAAGCTTTCTTT.

Within the sample, this clonotype is medium-sized. The chain joins TRBV6-1 to TRBJ2-3; 7 bases align to TRBD2. In germline, CDR1 is MNHNS, CDR2 SASEGT. The junction had 9 bases not matched to a gene; V was cut back by 5 bases and J by 7 bases. CDR3 length: 14 amino acids. CDR3 region: CASSYSRGRNTQYF. DNA of the CDR3: TGTGCCAGCAGTTATTCACGCGGGAGAAATACGCAGTATTTT.

V and J are TRBV2 and TRBJ2-1; D gene unclear. The CDR3 covers 13 residues. Trimming stripped 4 bases from V and 6 bases from J, with 10 bases between. Per the germline V gene, CDR1 is SNHLY and CDR2 is FYNNEI. The CDR3 nucleotides read TGTGCCAGCAGTGCAGCGATGGGCAATGAGCAGTTCTTC. Translated: CASSAAMGNEQFF.

A single count supports this clonotype. The chain joins TRBV6-1 to TRBJ2-6, with TRBD1 matching 10 bases. The germline gives CDR1 MNHNS, CDR2 SASEGT. The V and J ends lost 7 bases and 5 bases, in that order; junction bases with no gene match: 17. The CDR3 covers 19 residues. CDR3 protein: CASTKRGRQGASWANVLTF. The CDR3 nucleotides read TGTGCCAGCACCAAAAGGGGTAGACAGGGGGCGTCTTGGGCCAACGTCCTGACTTTC.

The chain recombines TRBV20-1 with TRBJ2-7; D not certain. The CDR3 is made up of 13 amino acids. Germline V CDR1 and CDR2: DFQATT, SNEGSKA (reference sequence). Trimming pared 3 bases from V and 3 bases from J, leaving 12 bases between. In DNA, the CDR3 is TGCAGTGCTAGGGGAAAGGTGATCTACGAGCAGTACGTC. Protein: CSARGKVIYEQYV.